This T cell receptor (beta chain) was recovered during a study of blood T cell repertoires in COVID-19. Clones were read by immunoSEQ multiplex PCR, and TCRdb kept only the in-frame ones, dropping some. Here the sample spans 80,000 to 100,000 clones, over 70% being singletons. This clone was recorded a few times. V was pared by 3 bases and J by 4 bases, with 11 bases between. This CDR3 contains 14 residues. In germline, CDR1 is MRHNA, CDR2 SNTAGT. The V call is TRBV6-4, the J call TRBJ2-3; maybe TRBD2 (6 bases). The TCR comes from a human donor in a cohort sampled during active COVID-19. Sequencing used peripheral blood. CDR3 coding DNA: TGTGCCAGCAGTGAGGGCCCGGGGGCAGATACGCAGTATTTT. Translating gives CASSEGPGADTQYF.